What follows are 19 T cell receptor beta chains derived from one specimen sequenced in a study of blood T cell repertoires in COVID-19. Profiled with immunoSEQ multiplex PCR; TCRdb holds only in-frame clones, not every one. In the table there are fewer than 110,000 clones, 70% to 90% of which are singletons. Sequenced material: peripheral blood. Receptors were obtained from a man in his forties or fifties with active or convalescent COVID-19.

The chain couples TRBV2 to TRBJ2-3, with TRBD1 as a possible D gene (6 bases). This CDR3 region has 14 residues. CDR1 is SNHLY, CDR2 FYNNEI, per germline. Trimming left V 5 bases short and J 5 bases short, with 14 bases between. CDR3: CASSRRRGGDTQYF. For the CDR3, the DNA is TGTGCCAGCAGTCGACGGCGAGGGGGAGATACGCAGTATTTT.

This clone has only one observation. The chain uses TRBV24-1 and TRBJ2-3; TRBD2 aligns across 13 bases. Trimming cost V 4 bases and J 2 bases; bases outside gene matches: 5. The CDR3 covers 17 residues. CDR1 is KGHDR and CDR2 is SFDVKD in the germline V gene. In DNA form, the CDR3 reads TGTGCCACCAGTGAGCGGACTAGCGGGAGCTCCACAGATACGCAGTATTTT. Protein: CATSERTSGSSTDTQYF.

The chain is built from TRBV27 and TRBJ2-1, with D uncertain. This CDR3 is 12 amino acids long. Germline values: CDR1 MNHEY, CDR2 SMNVEV (reference sequence). V lost 5 bases and J lost 9, with 11 bases in between. The CDR3 nucleotides are TGTGCCAGCAGTCCCCCTGGCAGTGAGCAGTTCTTC. Protein sequence: CASSPPGSEQFF.

The chain combines TRBV9 with TRBJ2-7; D is ambiguous. The V and J ends lost 0 bases and 3 bases respectively, with 13 bases between them. The CDR3 length is 15 residues. Germline values: CDR1 SGDLS, CDR2 YYNGEE. The CDR3 region has the DNA TGTGCCAGCAGCGTAGGCGCCTTAGCCAACTACGAGCAGTACTTC. Translation gives CASSVGALANYEQYF. The full variable domain, rest sourced from reference TRBV9 and TRBJ2-7, is DSGVTQTPKHLITATGQRVTLRCSPRSGDLSVYWYQQSLDQGLQFLIQYYNGEERAKGNILERFSAQQFPDLHSELNLSSLELGDSALYFCASSVGALANYEQYFGPGTRLTVT.

V usage is TRBV7-9 and J usage is TRBJ2-5; 9 bases map to TRBD1. V gave up 4 bases and J gave up 5 bases; unmatched junction bases: 5. This CDR3 has 14 amino acids. Per the germline V gene, CDR1 is SEHNR and CDR2 is FQNEAQ (reference sequence). This CDR3 reads CASSYGQGLETQYF. For the CDR3, the DNA is TGTGCCAGCAGCTACGGACAGGGGCTGGAGACCCAGTACTTC. Full variable domain (remainder filled in from reference TRBV7-9 and TRBJ2-5): DTGVSQNPRHKITKRGQNVTFRCDPISEHNRLYWYRQTLGQGPEFLTYFQNEAQLEKSRLLSDRFSAERPKGSFSTLEIQRTEQGDSAMYLCASSYGQGLETQYFGPGTRLLVL.

This clone turned up a few times. The genes are TRBV27 and TRBJ2-1; 8 bases align to TRBD2. The CDR3 extends over 15 amino acids. From germline, CDR1 is MNHEY and CDR2 SMNVEV (reference sequence). V trimming: 5 bases; J trimming: 6 bases; junction bases outside the gene matches: 9. This CDR3 is CASSPAWGLGNEQFF. The CDR3 bases are TGTGCCAGCAGTCCCGCATGGGGACTAGGCAATGAGCAGTTCTTC.

This clone came up a few times. This chain links TRBV3-1 (or the pseudogene TRBV3-2) with TRBJ1-5; perhaps TRBD1 as D (5 bases). V was clipped by 5 bases and J by 6 bases, with 17 bases between them. The CDR3 length is 15 residues. Germline V gene sequence: CDR1 LGHDT, CDR2 YNNKEL (reference sequence). The CDR3 bases are TGTGCCAGCAGCAACGGGGGGATTGGGAGTCAGCCCCAGCATTTT. It codes for CASSNGGIGSQPQHF.

This chain connects TRBV7-2 to TRBJ1-3; 7 nucleotides align to TRBD1. The CDR3 loop spans 18 amino acids. Germline CDR1 is SGHTA and CDR2 is FQGNSA. Germline trimming cut 2 bases from V and 0 bases from J; bases unmatched to any gene: 10. CDR3 DNA: TGTGCCAGCAGCTTAAGAGGACCAGGGGGGAACTCTGGAAACACCATATATTTT. It specifies CASSLRGPGGNSGNTIYF.

The V call is TRBV7-9, the J call TRBJ1-3; D remains ambiguous. The germline V gene has CDR1 SEHNR and CDR2 FQNEAQ (reference sequence). There are 14 residues in the CDR3. Trimming pared 5 bases from V and 7 bases from J, leaving 15 bases between. The CDR3 is CASSLVNRGNTIYF. In DNA, the CDR3 is TGTGCCAGCAGCCTAGTTAATCGAGGGAACACCATATATTTT.

The J gene is TRBJ1-1, the V gene TRBV6-6; unclear D gene. With 8 bases removed from V and 4 bases from J, the gap between germline ends came to 14 bases. From germline, CDR1 is MNHNY and CDR2 SVGAGI (reference sequence). The CDR3 runs 13 residues. The CDR3 here is CASFTPGITEAFF. Written as DNA, the CDR3 is TGTGCCAGCTTTACCCCGGGGATCACTGAAGCTTTCTTT.

The chain has TRBV7-6 and TRBJ2-6; maybe TRBD1 (5 bases). The CDR3 runs to 19 residues. Trimming cost V 4 bases and J 2 bases, with 21 bases left between them. Looked up from germline, CDR1 is SGHVS and CDR2 is FNYEAQ. DNA of the CDR3: TGTGCCAGCAGCTCGATAAGATCCGACAGCAGTACTGGGGCCAACGTCCTGACTTTC. It specifies CASSSIRSDSSTGANVLTF.

This clone was observed a single time. The rearrangement uses TRBV6-4 and TRBJ2-1; 10 bases match TRBD2. Germline loops: CDR1 MRHNA, CDR2 SNTAGT. The CDR3 contains 15 residues. J was trimmed by 5 bases and V by 3 bases; bases with no gene match: 4. The CDR3 reads CASSELLAGNNEQFF. In DNA, the CDR3 is TGTGCCAGCAGTGAGCTACTAGCGGGGAACAATGAGCAGTTCTTC.

This clone was seen just once. The rearrangement uses TRBV6-1 and TRBJ2-3; D is possibly TRBD1 (5 bases). V lost 1 base, J lost 7 bases, and 12 bases lay in between. Germline V CDR1 and CDR2: MNHNS, SASEGT. The CDR3 loop spans 14 amino acids. CDR3 nucleotides: TGTGCCAGCAGTGAAGGTCTCAGGGTTTATACGCAGTATTTT. This gives the protein CASSEGLRVYTQYF.

V and J are TRBV28 and TRBJ1-5, with 7 bases aligning to TRBD1. The CDR3 is 13 amino acids. Germline assignment: CDR1 MDHEN and CDR2 SYDVKM. V shed 6 bases and J 3 bases; nucleotides not matched to a gene: 2. The CDR3 bases are TGTGCCAGCAGACAGGGGAACAATCAGCCCCAGCATTTT. Protein product: CASRQGNNQPQHF.

J is TRBJ1-5 and V is TRBV11-2; D is ambiguous. Between the trimmed V and J ends, which lost 0 bases and 7 bases, there was a span of 7 bases. CDR3 length: 13 amino acids. Per germline, CDR1 SGHAT and CDR2 FQNNGV. CDR3 sequence: CASSLDAWQPQHF. The CDR3 DNA is TGTGCCAGCAGCTTAGATGCGTGGCAGCCCCAGCATTTT.

This chain connects TRBV3-1 (or the pseudogene TRBV3-2) to TRBJ2-7, with TRBD2 matching 8 bases. Germline lookup yields CDR1 LGHDT and CDR2 YNNKEL (reference sequence). Germline trimming cut 4 bases from V and 5 bases from J; bases unmatched to any gene: 31. The CDR3 extends over 22 amino acids. The CDR3 protein is CASSLLRAANRLAGGAGDEQYF. The DNA for the CDR3 is TGTGCCAGCAGCCTCCTGCGGGCAGCAAATAGACTCGCGGGGGGAGCTGGGGACGAGCAGTACTTC.

V usage is TRBV7-9 and J usage is TRBJ2-5; D might be TRBD2 (6 bases). V lost 0 bases and J 5 bases, leaving 16 bases between the germline ends. Germline CDR1 is SEHNR and CDR2 is FQNEAQ (reference sequence). The CDR3 sequence is 16 residues long. The CDR3 loop is CASSLAGGRVRETQYF. The CDR3 nucleotides are TGTGCCAGCAGCTTAGCGGGAGGTCGAGTGCGGGAGACCCAGTACTTC.

This chain connects TRBV2 to TRBJ2-7, with 11 bases that match TRBD1. The germline V gene encodes CDR1 SNHLY and CDR2 FYNNEI. V trimming: 2 bases; J trimming: 3 bases; junction bases outside the gene matches: 3. CDR3 length: 15 residues. As DNA, the CDR3 is TGTGCCAGCAGTGAACTGGGACAGGGGGTCTACGAGCAGTACTTC. Translation gives CASSELGQGVYEQYF.

This rearrangement joins TRBV5-6 to TRBJ1-4, with unresolved D. V was cut by 0 bases and J by 0 bases, with 6 bases left in between. This CDR3 spans 15 amino acids. CDR1 and CDR2 (germline): SGHDT, YYEEEE. The CDR3, as DNA: TGTGCCAGCAGCTTGGGCAGGACAACTAATGAAAAACTGTTTTTT. Its translation: CASSLGRTTNEKLFF.